This passage covers 6 T cell receptor beta chains from one sample sequenced in a study of human T cells and chemical hapten exposure. Time point defined: patch test 1, 2 weeks after DPC sensitization. The treatment was: therapeutic diphenylcyclopropenone sensitization with weekly scalp DPC. Blood, whole and unfractionated, served as the source for total RNA extraction. Using its own MiXCR run on the RACE reads, TCRdb lists one record per CDR3 protein. The table shows 40,000 to 65,000 distinct CDR3 sequences, with approximately 9.9% occurring only once. The sequences come from whole blood, collected in connection with sensitization to the hapten diphenylcyclopropenone (DPC). The receptors stem from a woman aged 40 to 50 with alopecia areata. Some clones in this sample may be carry-over from other donors' samples.

The J gene is TRBJ1-1, the V gene TRBV4-1; tentatively, D is TRBD1 (5 bases). V was cut by 4 bases and J by 11 bases, with 17 bases left in between. The CDR3 length is 13 residues. Germline V lookup: CDR1 MGHRA, CDR2 YSYEKL. CDR3 protein: CASSPSETGEAFF. DNA of the CDR3: TGCGCCAGCAGCCCCTCGGAAACGGGGGAGGCTTTCTTT.

There are many counts of this clonotype. Its ends do not fully match the called genes, so a read error is possible. CDR3 amino acids: CAGRGPDTQYF. The DNA of the CDR3 is TGTGCCGGCAGGGGGCCGGATACGCAGTATTTT. The V call is TRBV7-9, the J call TRBJ2-3, with 8 bases that match TRBD1. The CDR3 totals 11 residues. CDR1 is SEHNR and CDR2 is FQNEAQ in the germline V gene (reference sequence).

V gene TRBV4-3 combines with J gene TRBJ1-2; D is possibly TRBD1 (6 bases). CDR3 length equals 15 residues. V gave up 1 base and J gave up 3 bases, with 12 bases separating them. Germline V gives CDR1 LGHNA, CDR2 YSLEER. The CDR3 region has the DNA TGCGCCAGCAGCCAAGCTGAACAGGGATACTATGGCTACACCTTC. Amino acids: CASSQAEQGYYGYTF.

This clonotype appeared a few times. V gene TRBV20-1 combines with J gene TRBJ2-7; D is possibly TRBD2 (6 bases). V gave up 5 bases and J gave up 4 bases, with 24 bases separating them. This CDR3 spans 16 amino acids. The V gene's germline CDR1 is DFQATT and CDR2 SNEGSKA (reference sequence). The CDR3 spells CSALPSLLVGGYEQYF. The DNA for the CDR3 is TGCAGTGCTCTCCCCTCTTTACTAGTGGGAGGATACGAGCAGTACTTC.

The chain carries TRBV29-1 and TRBJ2-2; D gene unclear. Germline CDR1 is SQVTM and CDR2 is ANQGSEA. V was clipped by 4 bases and J by 4 bases, with 7 bases between them. The CDR3 has 12 amino acids. The CDR3 DNA reads as TGCAGCGTTGCTGGTGCCACCGGGGAGCTGTTTTTT. Encoded protein: CSVAGATGELFF.

The chain links TRBV3-1 to TRBJ2-5; TRBD2 is a possible D gene (5 bases). Germline CDR1 and CDR2: LGHDT and YNNKEL (reference sequence). This CDR3 is built from 14 residues. The V and J ends lost 0 bases and 9 bases respectively, with 14 bases between them. This CDR3 is CASSQEPRLEAQYF. In DNA form, the CDR3 reads TGTGCCAGCAGCCAAGAGCCTCGTCTGGAGGCCCAGTACTTC.